Listed below are T cell receptor beta chains from one sample, sequenced in a study of post-analysis software for immune sequencing data. TCRdb used MiXCR to reprocess the PCR reads, holding one entry per CDR3 protein. Of almost 700,000 distinct CDR3 sequences in the sample, approximately 59% were seen once. The sample consisted of blood. The receptors here all came from a girl aged 2 to 10 with multiple sclerosis. Each CDR3 is given with its conserved first and last residue. The D gene is left open where the match is weak. Expanded clones are given a class, and other clones once, few, many or no size at all.

clone size: -
V gene: TRBV27
J gene: TRBJ1-4
D gene: TRBD1
CDR3 protein: CASSWTGSNEKLFF
CDR3 DNA: TGTGCCAGCAGTTGGACAGGGAGTAATGAAAAACTGTTTTTT

clone size: -
V gene: TRBV20-1
J gene: TRBJ2-7
D gene: -
CDR3 protein: CSASPPSSYEQYF
CDR3 DNA: TGCAGTGCTAGCCCTCCAAGCTCCTACGAGCAGTACTTC

clone size: -
V gene: TRBV6-1
J gene: TRBJ1-6
D gene: -
CDR3 protein: CASSERPESPLHF
CDR3 DNA: TGTGCCAGCAGTGAAAGGCCGGAATCACCCCTCCACTTT

clone size: few
V gene: TRBV12-5
J gene: TRBJ2-5
D gene: -
CDR3 protein: CASGFSQETQYF
CDR3 DNA: TGTGCTAGTGGTTTTTCCCAAGAGACCCAGTACTTC

clone size: -
V gene: TRBV7-9
J gene: TRBJ2-1
D gene: -
CDR3 protein: CASIHRDPSSGEQFF
CDR3 DNA: TGTGCCAGCATCCACCGGGACCCCTCCTCGGGTGAGCAGTTCTTC

clone size: -
V gene: TRBV7-2
J gene: TRBJ1-2
D gene: -
CDR3 protein: CASSLNADGYTF
CDR3 DNA: TGTGCCAGCAGCTTAAATGCGGATGGCTACACCTTC

clone size: -
V gene: TRBV4-3
J gene: TRBJ1-1
D gene: -
CDR3 protein: CASSQDSGRTLIEAFF
CDR3 DNA: TGCGCCAGCAGCCAAGATTCCGGGAGGACCTTAATTGAAGCTTTCTTT

clone size: -
V gene: TRBV20-1
J gene: TRBJ2-1
D gene: TRBD2
CDR3 protein: CSARDRSGGGLGAAAHGEQFF
CDR3 DNA: TGCAGTGCTAGAGATAGATCGGGGGGGGGCCTTGGGGCAGCTGCACACGGTGAGCAGTTCTTC

clone size: -
V gene: TRBV4-3
J gene: TRBJ1-2
D gene: -
CDR3 protein: CASSHVDGYTF
CDR3 DNA: TGCGCCAGCAGCCATGTCGATGGCTACACCTTC

clone size: -
V gene: TRBV27
J gene: TRBJ2-3
D gene: TRBD2
CDR3 protein: CASRRLAGGLDTQYF
CDR3 DNA: TGTGCCAGCAGGCGACTAGCGGGGGGGCTGGATACGCAGTATTTT

clone size: few
V gene: TRBV29-1
J gene: TRBJ1-2
D gene: -
CDR3 protein: CSVERRPYGYTF
CDR3 DNA: TGCAGCGTTGAAAGGCGCCCGTATGGCTACACCTTC

clone size: -
V gene: TRBV12-3/TRBV12-4
J gene: TRBJ1-2
D gene: -
CDR3 protein: CASSFLRNYGYTF
CDR3 DNA: TGTGCCAGCAGTTTCCTTAGGAACTATGGCTACACCTTC

clone size: few
V gene: TRBV6-5
J gene: TRBJ2-7
D gene: -
CDR3 protein: CASSYSQGLPYEQYF
CDR3 DNA: TGTGCCAGCAGTTACTCGCAGGGGCTCCCCTACGAGCAGTACTTC

clone size: -
V gene: TRBV28
J gene: TRBJ1-1
D gene: -
CDR3 protein: CASSLKLSTEAFF
CDR3 DNA: TGTGCCAGCAGTTTAAAACTGAGCACTGAAGCTTTCTTT

clone size: few
V gene: TRBV25-1
J gene: TRBJ2-3
D gene: -
CDR3 protein: CASSEGMRDTQYF
CDR3 DNA: TGTGCCAGCAGTGAAGGTATGAGGGATACGCAGTATTTT

clone size: -
V gene: TRBV6-2/TRBV6-3
J gene: TRBJ2-5
D gene: -
CDR3 protein: CASSAPGTAGETQYF
CDR3 DNA: TGTGCCAGCAGTGCCCCCGGGACGGCGGGAGAGACCCAGTACTTC

clone size: -
V gene: TRBV20-1
J gene: TRBJ2-1
D gene: -
CDR3 protein: CSARRAERVYNEQFF
CDR3 DNA: TGCAGTGCTAGGAGAGCTGAGCGGGTCTACAATGAGCAGTTCTTC

clone size: -
V gene: TRBV4-3
J gene: TRBJ2-3
D gene: TRBD2
CDR3 protein: CASSFSGVITDTQYF
CDR3 DNA: TGCGCCAGCAGCTTTAGCGGGGTTATCACAGATACGCAGTATTTT

clone size: few
V gene: TRBV29-1
J gene: TRBJ1-1
D gene: TRBD1
CDR3 protein: CSVWDRDTEAFF
CDR3 DNA: TGCAGCGTCTGGGACAGAGACACTGAAGCTTTCTTT

clone size: -
V gene: TRBV10-3
J gene: TRBJ1-4
D gene: -
CDR3 protein: CAISEYRDEKLFF
CDR3 DNA: TGTGCCATCAGTGAATACAGGGATGAAAAACTGTTTTTT

clone size: -
V gene: TRBV6-1
J gene: TRBJ2-5
D gene: -
CDR3 protein: CASTLMQETQYF
CDR3 DNA: TGTGCCAGCACACTGATGCAAGAGACCCAGTACTTC

clone size: -
V gene: TRBV29-1
J gene: TRBJ2-4
D gene: -
CDR3 protein: CSVVAGGDIQYF
CDR3 DNA: TGCAGCGTTGTCGCAGGGGGGGACATTCAGTACTTC

clone size: -
V gene: TRBV4-3
J gene: TRBJ2-3
D gene: -
CDR3 protein: CASSQDMGGGLNTQYF
CDR3 DNA: TGCGCCAGCAGCCAAGATATGGGGGGGGGCCTGAATACGCAGTATTTT

clone size: -
V gene: TRBV20-1
J gene: TRBJ2-5
D gene: TRBD2
CDR3 protein: CSARVPGLAGQETQYF
CDR3 DNA: TGCAGTGCTAGGGTCCCGGGACTAGCGGGACAAGAGACCCAGTACTTC

clone size: -
V gene: TRBV6-2/TRBV6-3
J gene: TRBJ2-1
D gene: -
CDR3 protein: CASSPVGVGWNEQFF
CDR3 DNA: TGTGCCAGCAGTCCAGTAGGGGTAGGTTGGAATGAGCAGTTCTTC

clone size: -
V gene: TRBV20-1
J gene: TRBJ2-1
D gene: TRBD2
CDR3 protein: CSARREFSGGSHLEQFF
CDR3 DNA: TGCAGTGCTAGGAGGGAATTCAGCGGGGGCAGTCATCTTGAGCAGTTCTTC

clone size: -
V gene: TRBV5-1
J gene: TRBJ2-7
D gene: -
CDR3 protein: CASSLVRRDSYEQYF
CDR3 DNA: TGCGCCAGCAGCTTGGTTCGGCGGGACTCCTACGAGCAGTACTTC

clone size: -
V gene: TRBV4-1
J gene: TRBJ2-1
D gene: TRBD2
CDR3 protein: CASSPGLAGNSYNEQFF
CDR3 DNA: TGCGCCAGCAGCCCCGGACTAGCGGGGAACTCCTACAATGAGCAGTTCTTC

clone size: -
V gene: TRBV28
J gene: TRBJ2-1
D gene: TRBD1
CDR3 protein: CASSPPTGWNNEQFF
CDR3 DNA: TGTGCCAGCAGTCCCCCGACAGGGTGGAACAATGAGCAGTTCTTC

clone size: -
V gene: TRBV13
J gene: TRBJ2-5
D gene: -
CDR3 protein: CASSPGQLQETRYF
CDR3 DNA: TGTGCCAGCAGCCCCGGACAGCTCCAAGAGACCCGGTACTTC

clone size: once
V gene: TRBV20-1
J gene: TRBJ1-4
D gene: TRBD1
CDR3 protein: CSARAGQYKLFF
CDR3 DNA: TGCAGTGCTAGGGCGGGACAGTATAAACTGTTTTTT

clone size: -
V gene: TRBV29-1
J gene: TRBJ2-1
D gene: -
CDR3 protein: CSVIGGRVNNEQFF
CDR3 DNA: TGCAGCGTAATCGGGGGAAGAGTAAACAATGAGCAGTTCTTC

clone size: -
V gene: TRBV14
J gene: TRBJ2-3
D gene: -
CDR3 protein: CASSQDLLARTDTQYF
CDR3 DNA: TGTGCCAGCAGCCAAGACCTCTTAGCGCGCACAGATACGCAGTATTTT

clone size: -
V gene: TRBV7-2
J gene: TRBJ2-1
D gene: TRBD2
CDR3 protein: CASTGGTSGGTGWEQFF
CDR3 DNA: TGTGCCAGCACCGGCGGGACTAGCGGGGGCACCGGATGGGAGCAGTTCTTC

clone size: -
V gene: TRBV5-1
J gene: TRBJ2-1
D gene: -
CDR3 protein: CASSLRADEQFF
CDR3 DNA: TGCGCCAGCAGCTTAAGGGCCGATGAGCAGTTCTTC

clone size: -
V gene: TRBV12-3/TRBV12-4
J gene: TRBJ2-6
D gene: -
CDR3 protein: CASGATNSGANVLTF
CDR3 DNA: TGTGCCAGTGGGGCCACAAACTCTGGGGCCAACGTCCTGACTTTC

clone size: few
V gene: TRBV10-2
J gene: TRBJ2-4
D gene: TRBD2
CDR3 protein: CASTSGLAGVTYF
CDR3 DNA: TGCGCCAGCACTTCCGGACTAGCGGGAGTTACGTACTTC

clone size: -
V gene: TRBV24-1
J gene: TRBJ2-1
D gene: TRBD1
CDR3 protein: CATSDSRGRNEQFF
CDR3 DNA: TGTGCCACCAGTGATTCCAGGGGGCGGAATGAGCAGTTCTTC

clone size: -
V gene: TRBV4-3
J gene: TRBJ2-1
D gene: TRBD2
CDR3 protein: CASSQERAGRGSSYNEQFF
CDR3 DNA: TGCGCCAGCAGCCAAGAACGCGCAGGGAGGGGAAGCTCCTACAATGAGCAGTTCTTC

clone size: -
V gene: TRBV5-5
J gene: TRBJ2-3
D gene: -
CDR3 protein: CASSPTQQDLADTQYF
CDR3 DNA: TGTGCCAGCAGCCCAACCCAACAGGACTTAGCAGATACGCAGTATTTT

clone size: -
V gene: TRBV12-5
J gene: TRBJ2-6
D gene: -
CDR3 protein: CASGPGRDSGANVLTF
CDR3 DNA: TGTGCTAGTGGTCCGGGACGGGACTCTGGGGCCAACGTCCTGACTTTC

clone size: -
V gene: TRBV29-1
J gene: TRBJ2-3
D gene: -
CDR3 protein: CSVPGLTDTQYF
CDR3 DNA: TGCAGCGTTCCCGGCCTCACAGATACGCAGTATTTT

clone size: -
V gene: TRBV29-1
J gene: TRBJ2-1
D gene: -
CDR3 protein: CSAEWGDGHGEQFF
CDR3 DNA: TGCAGCGCCGAATGGGGGGACGGGCATGGGGAGCAGTTCTTC

clone size: -
V gene: TRBV28
J gene: TRBJ1-2
D gene: -
CDR3 protein: CASSPCCRAPNYGYTF
CDR3 DNA: TGTGCCAGCAGTCCCTGTTGCAGGGCGCCTAACTATGGCTACACCTTC

clone size: few
V gene: TRBV10-1
J gene: TRBJ2-3
D gene: TRBD2
CDR3 protein: CASSADVGRTADTQYF
CDR3 DNA: TGCGCCAGCAGTGCAGACGTCGGGAGGACGGCAGATACGCAGTATTTT

clone size: -
V gene: TRBV10-3
J gene: TRBJ2-1
D gene: TRBD1
CDR3 protein: CAISGDRPYNEQFF
CDR3 DNA: TGTGCCATCAGTGGGGACAGGCCTTACAATGAGCAGTTCTTC

clone size: -
V gene: TRBV20-1
J gene: TRBJ1-2
D gene: TRBD1
CDR3 protein: CSARAWGGGQGAYGYTF
CDR3 DNA: TGCAGTGCTAGAGCCTGGGGGGGTGGACAGGGGGCTTATGGCTACACCTTC

clone size: -
V gene: TRBV12-3/TRBV12-4
J gene: TRBJ2-1
D gene: TRBD2
CDR3 protein: CASKLVGLAGGRNEQFF
CDR3 DNA: TGTGCCAGCAAACTGGTAGGGCTAGCGGGGGGGCGAAATGAGCAGTTCTTC

clone size: few
V gene: TRBV5-5
J gene: TRBJ1-2
D gene: -
CDR3 protein: CASSFKEPLAARVRPYTF
CDR3 DNA: TGTGCCAGCAGCTTTAAGGAGCCACTTGCAGCACGAGTGCGGCCATACACCTTC

clone size: -
V gene: TRBV6-1
J gene: TRBJ2-1
D gene: -
CDR3 protein: CASSGGLGVKEQFF
CDR3 DNA: TGTGCCAGCAGTGGGGGGTTGGGGGTAAAAGAGCAGTTCTTC

clone size: -
V gene: TRBV5-1
J gene: TRBJ2-3
D gene: TRBD2
CDR3 protein: CASSLSDFTSGSGADTQYF
CDR3 DNA: TGCGCCAGCAGCCTCTCCGATTTTACTAGCGGGTCTGGAGCAGATACGCAGTATTTT

clone size: once
V gene: TRBV6-2/TRBV6-3
J gene: TRBJ1-1
D gene: -
CDR3 protein: CASSYSTPNTEAFF
CDR3 DNA: TGTGCCAGCAGTTACTCGACTCCGAACACTGAAGCTTTCTTT

clone size: few
V gene: TRBV5-1
J gene: TRBJ2-1
D gene: TRBD1
CDR3 protein: CASSSPGTGHNEQFF
CDR3 DNA: TGCGCCAGCAGCTCCCCGGGGACAGGGCACAATGAGCAGTTCTTC